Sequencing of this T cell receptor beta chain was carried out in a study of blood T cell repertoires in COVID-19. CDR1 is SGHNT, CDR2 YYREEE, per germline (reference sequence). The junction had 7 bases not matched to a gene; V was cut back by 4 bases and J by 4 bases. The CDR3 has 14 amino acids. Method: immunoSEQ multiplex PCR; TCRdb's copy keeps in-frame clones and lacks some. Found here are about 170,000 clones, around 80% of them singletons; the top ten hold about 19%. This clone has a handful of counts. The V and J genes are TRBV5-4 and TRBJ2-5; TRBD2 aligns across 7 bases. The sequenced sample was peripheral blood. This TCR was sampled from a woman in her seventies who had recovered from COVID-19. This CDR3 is CASSPPGGGETQYF. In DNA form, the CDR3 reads TGTGCCAGCAGCCCCCCGGGGGGAGGAGAGACCCAGTACTTC. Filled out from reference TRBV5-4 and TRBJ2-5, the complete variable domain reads ETGVTQSPTHLIKTRGQQVTLRCSSQSGHNTVSWYQQALGQGPQFIFQYYREEENGRGNFPPRFSGLQFPNYSSELNVNALELDDSALYLCASSPPGGGETQYFGPGTRLLVL.